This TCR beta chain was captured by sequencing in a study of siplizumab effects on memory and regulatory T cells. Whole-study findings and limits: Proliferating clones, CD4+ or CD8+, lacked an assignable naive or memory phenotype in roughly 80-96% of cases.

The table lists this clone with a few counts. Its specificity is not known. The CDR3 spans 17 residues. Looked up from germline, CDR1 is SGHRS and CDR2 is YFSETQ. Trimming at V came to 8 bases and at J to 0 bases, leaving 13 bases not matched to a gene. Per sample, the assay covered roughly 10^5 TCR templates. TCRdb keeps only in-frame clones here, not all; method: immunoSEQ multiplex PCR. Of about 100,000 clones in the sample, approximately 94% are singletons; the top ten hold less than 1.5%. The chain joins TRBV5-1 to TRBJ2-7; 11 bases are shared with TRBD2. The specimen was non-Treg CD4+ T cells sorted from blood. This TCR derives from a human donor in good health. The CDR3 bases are TGCGCCAGTACGACGGGACTAGCGGCTCTCGGCTCCTACGAGCAGTACTTC. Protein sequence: CASTTGLAALGSYEQYF.